In this sample, the clone carrying this T cell receptor beta chain turned up many times. Its specificity is unknown. TCR beta VDJ and CDR3 profiles were obtained from a genomic DNA template. A single record per CDR3 protein comes from TCRdb applying MiXCR to the reads. The sample contains around 150,000 distinct CDR3 sequences, 41% of which appear only once. Trimming removed 1 base at V and 1 base at J, with 13 bases between. This CDR3 region has 16 residues. Germline V CDR1 and CDR2: SEHNR, FQNEAQ (reference sequence). This entry is derived from a study of CD8+CD57+ T cells in acquired aplastic anemia. About the study: The mean DNA yield obtained from sorted CD4+ and CD8+ cells came to around 3 ug. CD4+ cells from healthy donors averaged roughly 11 million reads.

Findings of the study overall: A significant difference in CD8+ Simpson's diversity between patients and controls was not found. Patients and controls shared under 35 CD8+ CDR3 sequences, highly expressed in patients.

This chain uses TRBV7-9 with TRBJ1-2, with a possible D match to TRBD1 (6 bases). The source is a human donor in good health, serving as a control. The sequencing sample was made of sorted CD4+, CD8+, or CD8+CD57+ T cells (not recorded which) from PBMCs. This chain's CDR3 is CASSLVGGSLNYGYTF. The CDR3 DNA follows: TGTGCCAGCAGCTTAGTCGGGGGCTCCCTTAACTATGGCTACACCTTC.